Listed here are 27 T cell receptor beta chains from one sample, sequenced in a study of T cell responses to AZD1222 COVID-19 vaccine. Here immunoSEQ multiplex PCR was the method, and the copy in TCRdb shows in-frame clones only, minus some. This sample has about 120,000 clones, with 90% found just once. This specimen was peripheral blood, taken on day 0 of MenACWY control vaccination. The receptors shown here come from an adult in good health.

The V call is TRBV10-2, the J call TRBJ2-3; 8 bases are shared with TRBD1. V dropped 2 bases and J dropped 8; count of bases not matched to a gene: 9. The CDR3 consists of 15 residues. Germline CDR1 WSHSY, CDR2 SAAADI. The CDR3, as DNA: TGCGCCAGCAGTGAGGTGGCAGGGGGCTTTGGTACGCAGTATTTT. Its translation is CASSEVAGGFGTQYF.

The V call is TRBV6-1, the J call TRBJ1-5; TRBD1 is a possible D gene (5 bases). Germline V CDR1 and CDR2: MNHNS, SASEGT. There are 19 residues in the CDR3. V was pared by 2 bases and J by 0 bases, with 20 bases between. This CDR3 reads CASSEILGHGEYSNQPQHF. The CDR3 region has the DNA TGTGCCAGCAGTGAAATACTGGGGCATGGTGAGTATAGCAATCAGCCCCAGCATTTT.

The V gene is TRBV28, the J gene TRBJ1-5; D possibly corresponds to TRBD1 (5 bases). Germline V gives CDR1 MDHEN, CDR2 SYDVKM. This CDR3 spans 14 amino acids. The V and J ends lost 5 bases and 7 bases respectively, with 15 bases between them. The CDR3 DNA reads TGTGCCAGCAGTCCTCCGGGGGGTAGACAGCCCCAGCATTTT. Protein: CASSPPGGRQPQHF.

The V gene is TRBV29-1, the J gene TRBJ2-3; tentatively, D is TRBD1 or TRBD2 (5 bases each). The ends were cut back, 4 bases at V and 1 base at J, with 9 bases in the middle. This CDR3 comprises 13 residues. Germline CDR1 reads SQVTM; CDR2 reads ANQGSEA. DNA of the CDR3: TGCAGCGTTGGACGAGGGGGCACAGATACGCAGTATTTT. Encoded protein: CSVGRGGTDTQYF.

This chain joins TRBV12-3 or TRBV12-4 and TRBJ2-3, with D unclear. V lost 6 bases and J lost 5, with 12 bases in between. The CDR3 spans 13 residues. In DNA form, the CDR3 reads TGTGCCAGCAGCTATTTTCCCGGAGATACGCAGTATTTT. This gives the protein CASSYFPGDTQYF.

This clone was recorded once. The rearrangement joins TRBV10-3 to TRBJ2-7, with a tentative D call TRBD2 (5 bases). V lost 6 bases to trimming and J lost 0 bases, with 12 bases between them. Germline CDR1 and CDR2: ENHRY and SYGVKD. The CDR3 is 14 residues long. For the CDR3, the DNA is TGTGCCATCAGATTAGACGGGAACTCCTACGAGCAGTACTTC. Translated: CAIRLDGNSYEQYF.

This chain uses TRBV5-5 with TRBJ2-7, with 10 bases fitting TRBD2. The CDR3 covers 15 residues. Germline CDR1 reads SGHKS; CDR2 reads YYEKEE (reference sequence). V was clipped by 4 bases and J by 0 bases; unmatched bases: 4. The CDR3 bases are TGTGCCAGCAGCATGGGACTAGCGAGCTCCTACGAGCAGTACTTC. Residues: CASSMGLASSYEQYF.

The chain is built from TRBV14 and TRBJ2-2, with 7 positions matching TRBD1. Germline CDR1 SGHDN, CDR2 FVKESK. J was trimmed by 9 bases and V by 6 bases; bases with no gene match: 7. The CDR3 extends over 13 amino acids. The chain's CDR3 is CASSLQGSWELFF. The CDR3 nucleotides are TGTGCCAGCAGTCTACAGGGGTCCTGGGAGCTGTTTTTT.

This clone was counted a single time. The chain employs TRBV11-2 and TRBJ2-3; 12 bases fit TRBD2. This CDR3 is built from 16 residues. Unmatched junction bases numbered 5, after V lost 5 bases and J lost 2 bases. CDR1 SGHAT and CDR2 FQNNGV come from the germline V gene. In DNA form, the CDR3 reads TGTGCCAGCAGCAAACTAGCGGGGGGCTCCACAGATACGCAGTATTTT. Its translation: CASSKLAGGSTDTQYF.

The rearrangement uses TRBV11-3 and TRBJ2-1; a weak D match, TRBD1 (8 bases). The CDR3 is 17 amino acids. Trimming stripped 3 bases from V and 1 base from J, with 16 bases between. The germline CDR1 and CDR2 sequences are SGHNT and YENEEA. The CDR3 DNA reads as TGTGCCAGCAGCTTCCCCTACAGGGGGGGATCCTACAATGAGCAGTTCTTC. Translation gives CASSFPYRGGSYNEQFF.

The V call is TRBV10-3, the J call TRBJ1-1, with 11 bases aligning to TRBD1. With 3 bases clipped from V and 4 bases from J, the junction kept 4 bases outside the gene matches. Germline loops: CDR1 ENHRY, CDR2 SYGVKD. The CDR3 is 15 amino acids. Written as DNA, the CDR3 is TGTGCCATCAGTGACCGGGACAGGGGGGGCACTGAAGCTTTCTTT. It specifies CAISDRDRGGTEAFF.

This clone was observed once. The genes are TRBV27 and TRBJ1-5; possible D gene TRBD1, 6 bases. Deletions cut 5 bases from V and 3 bases from J, with 23 bases between. Germline V lookup: CDR1 MNHEY, CDR2 SMNVEV (reference sequence). CDR3 length equals 18 residues. The CDR3 DNA sequence: TGTGCCAGCAGTCCGCGGCCCGGGACAACCCGGAACAATCAGCCCCAGCATTTT. This gives the protein CASSPRPGTTRNNQPQHF.

This chain connects TRBV2 to TRBJ2-5; tentative D call: TRBD1 (5 bases). The CDR3 is 12 amino acids. In germline, CDR1 is SNHLY, CDR2 FYNNEI. Trimming cost V 5 bases and J 2 bases, with 6 bases left between them. The CDR3 coding sequence is TGTGCCAGCAGTCAGGGACAAGAGACCCAGTACTTC. Its translation: CASSQGQETQYF.

This clone appeared once. V gene TRBV27 combines with J gene TRBJ2-3; TRBD2 matches at 7 bases. The V segment lost 2 bases and the J segment 5 bases; nucleotides outside the gene matches: 10. In germline, CDR1 is MNHEY, CDR2 SMNVEV (reference sequence). This CDR3 has 16 residues. This chain's CDR3 is CASSLRGEGYGDTQYF. DNA for the CDR3: TGTGCCAGCAGTTTACGGGGGGAAGGATACGGAGATACGCAGTATTTT.

CDR3 nucleotides: TGTGCCAGCAGCTTTATACAGGGGACTGAAGCTTTCTTT. Its translation: CASSFIQGTEAFF. The rearrangement uses TRBV11-2 and TRBJ1-1; 7 bases match TRBD1. This CDR3 is built from 13 residues. Germline CDR1 reads SGHAT; CDR2 reads FQNNGV. V gave up 3 bases and J gave up 5 bases; unmatched junction bases: 3. The whole variable domain, remainder taken from reference TRBV11-2 and TRBJ1-1, is EAGVAQSPRYKIIEKRQSVAFWCNPISGHATLYWYQQILGQGPKLLIQFQNNGVVDDSQLPKDRFSAERLKGVDSTLKIQPAKLEDSAVYLCASSFIQGTEAFFGQGTRLTVV.

This clone was observed once. This chain joins TRBV5-5 and TRBJ2-7; 9 bases match TRBD1. Trimming at V came to 0 bases and at J to 0 bases, leaving 1 base not matched to a gene. Germline lookup yields CDR1 SGHKS and CDR2 YYEKEE (reference sequence). This CDR3 has 15 residues. CDR3 amino acids: CASSLETGGSYEQYV. CDR3 DNA sequence: TGTGCCAGCAGCTTGGAGACAGGGGGCTCCTACGAGCAGTACGTC.

In its sample, this clone was seen once. The rearrangement joins TRBV11-2 to TRBJ2-1, with D perhaps matching TRBD2 (6 bases). The V and J ends lost 3 bases and 6 bases respectively, with 18 bases between them. The CDR3 totals 16 residues. Germline CDR1 SGHAT, CDR2 FQNNGV. This CDR3 is CASSLWGRGMGNEQFF. The CDR3 region has the DNA TGTGCCAGCAGCTTGTGGGGACGGGGGATGGGCAATGAGCAGTTCTTC. The full variable domain, its missing parts supplied by reference TRBV11-2 and TRBJ2-1, is EAGVAQSPRYKIIEKRQSVAFWCNPISGHATLYWYQQILGQGPKLLIQFQNNGVVDDSQLPKDRFSAERLKGVDSTLKIQPAKLEDSAVYLCASSLWGRGMGNEQFFGPGTRLTVL.

The chain links TRBV28 to TRBJ2-5; D uncertain. The ends were cut back, 5 bases at V and 3 bases at J, with 10 bases in the middle. Germline V gene data show CDR1 as MDHEN and CDR2 as SYDVKM. The CDR3 runs to 13 residues. CDR3 DNA: TGTGCCAGCAGTCACGGTGGGGAAGAGACCCAGTACTTC. It is translated as CASSHGGEETQYF.

The chain carries TRBV27 and TRBJ1-2, with 9 bases fitting TRBD1. This CDR3 is 14 amino acids long. J was trimmed by 3 bases and V by 5 bases; bases with no gene match: 4. CDR1 is MNHEY, CDR2 SMNVEV, per germline (reference sequence). The CDR3 coding sequence is TGTGCCAGCAGTCCACAGGGGGCGGACTATGGCTACACCTTC. Protein sequence: CASSPQGADYGYTF.

Concerning this clone: Relative to the germline gene, one junction end is altered; a read error may explain this. V and J are TRBV7-9 and TRBJ1-2; D not resolved. Germline V gene lookup returns CDR1 SEHNR and CDR2 FQNEAQ (reference sequence). The CDR3 is made up of 11 amino acids. CDR3 DNA sequence: TGTGCCAGCAGCCCGCAGGAGCGGTACGCCTTC. It is translated as CASSPQERYAF.

V usage is TRBV19 and J usage is TRBJ2-7, with TRBD1 as a possible D gene (5 bases). Trimming left V 7 bases short and J 3 bases short, with 28 bases between. Germline V gives CDR1 LNHDA, CDR2 SQIVND (reference sequence). The CDR3 runs 18 residues. The CDR3 DNA reads as TGTGCCAGTACCCCTCATATCGGGCGCCCAGGGAAGGACTACGAGCAGTACGTC. It encodes CASTPHIGRPGKDYEQYV.

V is TRBV6-5 and J is TRBJ1-4, with D possibly TRBD1 on 6 matching bases. The CDR3 extends over 15 amino acids. Trimming cost V 0 bases and J 8 bases, with 13 bases left between them. Per the germline V gene, CDR1 is MNHEY and CDR2 is SVGAGI. CDR3 amino acids: CASSYSGTPGEKLFF. The CDR3 coding sequence is TGTGCCAGCAGTTACTCTGGGACACCGGGGGAAAAACTGTTTTTT.

The chain is built from TRBV27 and TRBJ2-7; D gene uncertain. CDR1 and CDR2 from the germline V gene are MNHEY and SMNVEV (reference sequence). The V end lost 0 bases, the J end lost 5 bases, and 8 bases lay between the germline ends. CDR3 length: 13 amino acids. The CDR3 DNA reads TGTGCCAGCAGTTTATCATCGTCTGACGAGCAGTACTTC. Protein: CASSLSSSDEQYF.

V gene TRBV2 combines with J gene TRBJ1-4; the D gene is possibly TRBD1 (5 bases). Looked up from germline, CDR1 is SNHLY and CDR2 is FYNNEI. The CDR3 totals 15 residues. V was pared by 0 bases and J by 10 bases, with 15 bases between. The DNA for the CDR3 is TGTGCCAGCAGTGAAGCGCCGACAACCGGGGGAAAACTGTTTTTT. It encodes CASSEAPTTGGKLFF.

This clone was observed once. The V gene is TRBV7-2, the J gene TRBJ2-1; unclear D gene. The CDR3 has 15 residues. CDR1 SGHTA and CDR2 FQGNSA come from the germline V gene. Trimming shortened V by 5 bases and J by 0 bases, and 11 bases separated the two germline ends. The CDR3 DNA reads as TGTGCCAGCAGCCCAGACCCCAGCTCCTACAATGAGCAGTTCTTC. This gives the protein CASSPDPSSYNEQFF.

This chain connects TRBV14 to TRBJ2-5; D is possibly TRBD1 or TRBD2 (5 bases each). The germline V gene encodes CDR1 SGHDN and CDR2 FVKESK. V dropped 6 bases and J dropped 4 bases, with 12 bases sitting between them. This CDR3 is built from 13 residues. CDR3 loop: CASSRDRRETQYF. CDR3 DNA sequence: TGTGCCAGCAGTCGGGACCGACGAGAGACCCAGTACTTC.

The chain joins TRBV11-2 to TRBJ2-1; D is ambiguous. Trimming took off 2 bases at V and 4 bases at J, with 9 bases between the two ends. This CDR3 has 14 residues. Germline lookup yields CDR1 SGHAT and CDR2 FQNNGV. This CDR3 is CASSLPDNYNEQFF. In nucleotides, the CDR3 is TGTGCCAGCAGCTTACCCGACAATTACAATGAGCAGTTCTTC.